The rows below give T cell receptor beta chains drawn from one sample of a study of cytomegalovirus exposure and HLA in healthy donors. Assay used: immunoSEQ multiplex PCR; TCRdb lists only in-frame clones, some missing. The sample has some 63,000 clones; around 89% are singletons. The sequencing sample was made of PBMCs. Every receptor here comes from a woman aged 18-29 years in good health and CMV-seronegative. Each CDR3 is given with its conserved first and last residue. The order of the fields is J gene, D gene, V gene, clone size, CDR3 DNA, CDR3 protein. D genes are given only for firm matches. Not all rows give a size; the values are once, few, many and, for expanded clones, a class.

TRBJ1-1 . TRBV14 . TGTGCCAGCAGCCAAGCGCCGGACAGTCGAGCTTTCTTT CASSQAPDSRAFF
TRBJ2-4 . TRBV30 . TGTGCCTGGAGTGTATCCAGGGTCCGAGACATTCAGTACTTC CAWSVSRVRDIQYF
TRBJ2-3 . TRBV4-1 . TGCGCCAGCAGCCAAGACGGACAGAACACAGATACGCAGTATTTT CASSQDGQNTDTQYF
TRBJ1-2 . TRBV27 . TGTGCCAGCAGTTTACAGCCGACAGGAAACTATGGCTACACCTTC CASSLQPTGNYGYTF
TRBJ2-7 . TRBV19 few TGTGCCAGTAGTAATCGCCAGGGAACCTACGAGCAGTACTTC CASSNRQGTYEQYF
TRBJ2-6 TRBD1 TRBV2 . TGTGCCAGATCCCGGGACAGAGACTCTGGGGCCAACGTCCTGACTTTC CARSRDRDSGANVLTF
TRBJ2-7 . TRBV28 . TGTGCCAGCAGTTCCCCTAGGGAGCAGTACTTC CASSSPREQYF
TRBJ1-1 TRBD1 TRBV2 . TGTGCCAGCAGTGAAGACAGGGGGCGCGTGGCTTTCTTT CASSEDRGRVAFF
TRBJ1-1 . TRBV28 . TGTGCCAGCATTGAACAGGGACTGAACACTGAAGCTTTCTTT CASIEQGLNTEAFF
TRBJ1-1 . TRBV18 . TGTGCCAGCTCACGCAACAGGGAGGAAGCTTTCTTT CASSRNREEAFF
TRBJ2-7 . TRBV6-5 . TGTGCCAGCAGTTACTCGCGGGAAACCTACGAGCAGTACTTC CASSYSRETYEQYF
TRBJ2-3 . TRBV10-3 . TGTGCCATCACCTTGGACGTAGCGGATACGCAGTATTTT CAITLDVADTQYF
TRBJ1-1 TRBD1 TRBV5-4 . TGTGCCAGCAGCGAGATCCAGGGGGTCGGGAACACTGAAGCTTTCTTT CASSEIQGVGNTEAFF
TRBJ2-7 TRBD2 TRBV7-6 . TGTGCCAGCAGCTTAGCTCGACTAGCGGGGGGTGCGGTAATCGGTTACGAGCAGTACTTC CASSLARLAGGAVIGYEQYF
TRBJ1-4 TRBD1 TRBV5-6 . TGTGCCAGCAGCTCCCCCAGACAGGGTGCTAATGAAAAACTGTTTTTT CASSSPRQGANEKLFF
TRBJ2-5 . TRBV7-9 . TGTGCCAGCAGCATTGTGTCTCAAGAGACCCAGTACTTC CASSIVSQETQYF
TRBJ2-7 . TRBV10-3 few TGTGCCACCATCAAGGACGGGGTAGGCGAGCAGTACTTC CATIKDGVGEQYF
TRBJ2-1 TRBD2 TRBV4-1 . TGCGCCAGCAGCGAATACGCCTCCCGCGGGAGGTCCTACAATGAGCAGTTCTTC CASSEYASRGRSYNEQFF
TRBJ2-1 . TRBV14 . TGTGCCAGCAGCCAAGTAGGGGGACGTTACAATGAGCAGTTCTTC CASSQVGGRYNEQFF
TRBJ2-3 TRBD2 TRBV27 . TGTGCCAGCAGCGAGGGACTAGCGGGGGGGCGCACCACAGATACGCAGTATTTT CASSEGLAGGRTTDTQYF
TRBJ2-5 . TRBV6-4 . TGTGCCAGCAGTGACTCCGGACATCCCCAAGAGACCCAGTACTTC CASSDSGHPQETQYF
TRBJ1-2 TRBD1 TRBV2 . TGTGCCAGCAGTGATCCGGGACAGGGGAATTATGGCTACACCTTC CASSDPGQGNYGYTF
TRBJ1-2 . TRBV6-1 . TGTGCCAGCGTAGGGAGCTCCATCCTGAACTATGGCTACACCTTC CASVGSSILNYGYTF
TRBJ1-3 . TRBV2 . TGTGCCAGCAGTGAAGCAAACAGGGTGGCCGGAAACACCATATATTTT CASSEANRVAGNTIYF
TRBJ1-1 . TRBV28 . TGTGCCAGCAGTTTACTGCTGGTCCGAAAGGGGACTGAAGCTTTCTTT CASSLLLVRKGTEAFF
TRBJ2-1 TRBD2 TRBV28 . TGTGCCAGCAGTTTATTGTTGCGGGGGGGAAACAATGAGCAGTTCTTC CASSLLLRGGNNEQFF
TRBJ2-3 TRBD2 TRBV2 . TGTGCCAGCAACGGACTAGCGTCGACAGATACGCAGTATTTT CASNGLASTDTQYF
TRBJ2-7 . TRBV7-9 . TGTGCCAGCAGCCCTACTGACAGTAATAAGTACTTC CASSPTDSNKYF
TRBJ2-1 . TRBV7-9 once TGTGCCAGCAGCTTAGTGAATCTGCGGACAAGCTCCTACAATGAGCAGTTCTTC CASSLVNLRTSSYNEQFF
TRBJ2-5 TRBD1 TRBV18 . TGTGCCAGCTCACCATCCCCGGGACAGGGAGAGACCCAGTACTTC CASSPSPGQGETQYF
TRBJ1-4 . TRBV5-1 . TGCGCCAGCACGAGGGACGGAGGGATTAATGAAAAACTGTTTTTT CASTRDGGINEKLFF
TRBJ2-3 TRBD2 TRBV10-1 . TGCGCCAGCAGTGAAGTAGTCGGGCCTAGCGGGAGTGATACGCAGTATTTT CASSEVVGPSGSDTQYF
TRBJ2-1 TRBD1 TRBV6-1 . TGTGCCAGCAGTGAAACCGGGACAGGGCCCTACAATGAGCAGTTCTTC CASSETGTGPYNEQFF
TRBJ1-2 . TRBV7-2 once TGTGCCAGCAGCGTCGGACAGTGGGACGGCTACACCTTC CASSVGQWDGYTF
TRBJ1-1 . TRBV10-2 . TGCGCCAGCAGTGTGACGGGATTAACTTTCGGTACAGAAGCTTTCTTT CASSVTGLTFGTEAFF
TRBJ2-1 TRBD2 TRBV27 once TGTGCCAGCAGTTTCCGCGGACTAGCGGGATACAATGAGCAGTTCTTC CASSFRGLAGYNEQFF
TRBJ2-7 . TRBV6-5 once TGTGCCAGCACCCCGGGAGTCATTCCGTACGAGCAGTACTTC CASTPGVIPYEQYF
TRBJ1-1 . TRBV28 once TGTGCCAGCAGTGCGGTGAACACTGAAGCTTTCTTT CASSAVNTEAFF
TRBJ2-1 TRBD2 TRBV6-6 . TGTGCCAGCACCGGGGGGAGCTCCTACAATGAGCAGTTCTTC CASTGGSSYNEQFF
TRBJ1-3 TRBD1 TRBV11-2 . TGTGCCAGCAGCCCCCGGACAGGGCTTATTGGAAACACCATATATTTT CASSPRTGLIGNTIYF
TRBJ2-2 . TRBV19 once TGTGCCAGTAGTATCCCGACAGGCACCGGGGAGCTGTTTTTT CASSIPTGTGELFF
TRBJ2-7 TRBD2 TRBV5-4 . TGTGCCAGCAGTCTCGGGGAACTAGCGGTTTACGAGCAGTACTTC CASSLGELAVYEQYF
TRBJ2-1 TRBD2 TRBV6-4 once TGTGCCAGCAGTAAGGGACTAGCGCTTGAGCAGTTCTTC CASSKGLALEQFF
TRBJ2-7 TRBD2 TRBV13 few TGTGCCAGCAGCGCCACAGGACTAGCGGGGGGAGCCTTCTACGAGCAGTACTTC CASSATGLAGGAFYEQYF
TRBJ1-4 . TRBV11-2 . TGTGCCAGCAGGGCGGCTTACCTTAATGAAAAACTGTTTTTT CASRAAYLNEKLFF
TRBJ2-1 . TRBV11-3 . TGTGCCAGCAGCTTAGATCAAGGAGGGAGTTTATCCTACAATGAGCAGTTCTTC CASSLDQGGSLSYNEQFF
TRBJ2-7 . TRBV4-1 . TGCGCCAGCAGCCAAGGAGCACCGGGACTTTCTTACGAGCAGTACTTC CASSQGAPGLSYEQYF
TRBJ2-7 . TRBV27 once TGTGCCAGCAGTTTGCGGACACCCTACGAGCAGTACTTC CASSLRTPYEQYF
TRBJ2-1 TRBD2 TRBV11-3 . TGTGCCAGCAGCCCAACTAGCGTCTACAATGAGCAGTTCTTC CASSPTSVYNEQFF
TRBJ2-7 TRBD1 TRBV7-9 . TGTGCCAGCAGCTACATAGACAGGGGGGGCGAGCAGTACTTC CASSYIDRGGEQYF
TRBJ2-7 TRBD2 TRBV2 . TGTGCCAGCAGTGTGGAAAGCGGGGGGGCCGGCTACGAGCAGTACTTC CASSVESGGAGYEQYF
TRBJ1-1 TRBD1 TRBV5-1 . TGCGCCAGCAGCTTGGCCACAGGGGGAACCTCGGAAGCTTTCTTT CASSLATGGTSEAFF
TRBJ2-7 . TRBV10-1 few TGCGCCAGCAGTGAGACCCCCGGGAGCGTCTACGAGCAGTACTTC CASSETPGSVYEQYF
TRBJ2-7 . TRBV5-6 once TGTGCCAGCAGCCGCGGGGACGGAATCTACGAGCAGTACTTC CASSRGDGIYEQYF